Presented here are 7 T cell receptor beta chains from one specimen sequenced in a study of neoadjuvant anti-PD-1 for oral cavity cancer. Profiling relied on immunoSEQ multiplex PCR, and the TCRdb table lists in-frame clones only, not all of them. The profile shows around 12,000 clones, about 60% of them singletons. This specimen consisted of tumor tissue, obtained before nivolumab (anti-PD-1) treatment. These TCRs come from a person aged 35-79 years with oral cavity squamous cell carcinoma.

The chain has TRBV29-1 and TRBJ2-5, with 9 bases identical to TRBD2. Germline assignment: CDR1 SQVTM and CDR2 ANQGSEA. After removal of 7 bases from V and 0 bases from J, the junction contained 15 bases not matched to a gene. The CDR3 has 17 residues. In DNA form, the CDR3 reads TGCAGCGGGAGACAGATAGCGGGAGAGGGGTACCAAGAGACCCAGTACTTC. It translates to CSGRQIAGEGYQETQYF. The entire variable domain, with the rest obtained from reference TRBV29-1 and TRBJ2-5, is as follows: SAVISQKPSRDICQRGTSLTIQCQVDSQVTMMFWYRQQPGQSLTLIATANQGSEATYESGFVIDKFPISRPNLTFSTLTVSNMSPEDSSIYLCSGRQIAGEGYQETQYFGPGTRLLVL.

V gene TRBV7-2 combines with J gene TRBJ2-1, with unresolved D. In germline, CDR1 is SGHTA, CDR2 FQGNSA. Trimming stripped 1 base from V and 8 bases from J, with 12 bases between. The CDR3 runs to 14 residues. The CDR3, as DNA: TGTGCCAGCAGCTTAGACGTAGGATCGGATGAGCAGTTCTTC. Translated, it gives CASSLDVGSDEQFF.

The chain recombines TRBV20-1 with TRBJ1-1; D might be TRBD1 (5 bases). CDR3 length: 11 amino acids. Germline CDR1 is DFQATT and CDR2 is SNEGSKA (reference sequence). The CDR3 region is CSRGENTEAFF. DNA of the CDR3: TGCAGCAGAGGGGAGAACACTGAAGCTTTCTTT.

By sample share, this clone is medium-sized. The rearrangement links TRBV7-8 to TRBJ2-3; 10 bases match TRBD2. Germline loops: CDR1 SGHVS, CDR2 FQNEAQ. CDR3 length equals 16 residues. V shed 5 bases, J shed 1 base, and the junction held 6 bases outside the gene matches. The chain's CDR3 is CASSLGLALGTDTQYF. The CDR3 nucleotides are TGTGCCAGCAGCCTGGGACTAGCGTTAGGCACAGATACGCAGTATTTT.

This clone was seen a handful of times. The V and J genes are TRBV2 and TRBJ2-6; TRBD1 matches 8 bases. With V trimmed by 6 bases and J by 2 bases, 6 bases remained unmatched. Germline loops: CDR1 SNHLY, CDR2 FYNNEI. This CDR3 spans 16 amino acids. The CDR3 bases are TGTGCCAGCAGGACGACAGGGGTCGCTGGGGCCAACGTCCTGACTTTC. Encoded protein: CASRTTGVAGANVLTF.

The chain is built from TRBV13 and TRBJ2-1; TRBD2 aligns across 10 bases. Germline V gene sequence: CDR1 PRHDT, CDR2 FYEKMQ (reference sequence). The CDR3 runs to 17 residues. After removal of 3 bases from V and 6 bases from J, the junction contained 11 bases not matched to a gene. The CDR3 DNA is TGTGCCAGCAGCTTGGGTCACTCCGGGACTAGCGTCAATGAGCAGTTCTTC. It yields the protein CASSLGHSGTSVNEQFF.

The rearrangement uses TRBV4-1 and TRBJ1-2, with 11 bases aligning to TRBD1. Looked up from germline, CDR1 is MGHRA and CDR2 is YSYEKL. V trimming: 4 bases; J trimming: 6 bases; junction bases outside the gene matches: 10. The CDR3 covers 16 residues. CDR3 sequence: CASSRGQGAISDGYTF. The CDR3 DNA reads TGCGCCAGCAGCCGCGGACAGGGGGCGATCTCCGATGGCTACACCTTC.